These 3 T cell receptor beta chains were all obtained from the same sample, sequenced in a study of blood T cell repertoires in COVID-19. Clones were read by immunoSEQ multiplex PCR, and TCRdb kept only the in-frame ones, dropping some. The sample gives more than 85,000 clones, approximately 83% of which show up once; about 2.5% is in the top ten. What was sequenced was PBMCs or T cells enriched from blood (not recorded which). The receptors stem from a woman between 50 and 59 years old who had recovered from COVID-19.

The chain joins TRBV6-5 to TRBJ2-1; TRBD2 matches 7 bases. CDR1 is MNHEY and CDR2 is SVGAGI in the germline V gene. The CDR3 has 14 residues. Unmatched junction bases numbered 10, after V lost 11 bases and J lost 3 bases. The CDR3 sequence: CAALIAGFYNEQFF. DNA for the CDR3: TGTGCCGCTCTAATAGCGGGTTTCTACAATGAGCAGTTCTTC.

The chain has TRBV11-1 and TRBJ1-1, with TRBD1 matching 9 bases. Trimming removed 6 bases from V and 8 bases from J; junction bases left unmatched: 10. CDR3 length: 14 amino acids. Germline V gene data show CDR1 as SGHAT and CDR2 as FQDESV (reference sequence). CDR3 DNA: TGTGCCAGCAGTCAGGCCGGGACAGGGAGAGAAGCTTTCTTT. Its translation is CASSQAGTGREAFF.

The CDR3 reads CAIRRDRDFSGANVLTF. The CDR3 coding sequence is TGTGCCATCAGGAGGGACAGGGACTTCTCTGGGGCCAACGTCCTGACTTTC. The chain links TRBV10-3 to TRBJ2-6, with 9 bases matching TRBD1. With 6 bases clipped from V and 0 bases from J, the junction kept 6 bases outside the gene matches. This CDR3 has 17 residues. Germline V CDR1 and CDR2: ENHRY, SYGVKD.